Here is one T cell receptor (beta chain) with its context. This record comes from a study of T cell changes during pregnancy in multiple sclerosis. Germline CDR1 is SGHTA and CDR2 is FQGNSA. The CDR3 has 13 residues. Trimming took off 2 bases at V and 4 bases at J, with 8 bases between the two ends. This table comes from immunoSEQ multiplex PCR, and its TCRdb copy is limited to in-frame clones, with some not included. The table shows roughly 40,000 clones, with 90% to 95% occurring only once. This chain links TRBV7-2 with TRBJ2-5; D is unresolved. Here the sequenced sample was CD4+ T cells from peripheral blood mononuclear cells, taken after pregnancy. The sequence came from a female donor with multiple sclerosis, enrolled in a pregnancy study. The CDR3 here is CASSLSPGETQYF. The CDR3 nucleotides are TGTGCCAGCAGCTTATCCCCCGGAGAGACCCAGTACTTC.